The T cell receptor (beta chain) under discussion was sequenced for a study of T cell changes during pregnancy in multiple sclerosis. TCRdb keeps only in-frame clones here, not all; method: immunoSEQ multiplex PCR. Among around 21,000 clones listed, approximately 91% were seen once. The CDR3 runs 14 residues. Germline CDR1 reads LNHDA; CDR2 reads SQIVND (reference sequence). V lost 8 bases, J lost 4 bases, and 10 bases stayed unmatched. This sample comprised CD8+ T cells from peripheral blood mononuclear cells, obtained after pregnancy. The receptor was derived from a female donor in good health, enrolled as a control in a pregnancy study. The J gene is TRBJ1-2, the V gene TRBV19, with 7 bases fitting TRBD1. The CDR3 region has the DNA TGTGCCAGTGCCAAACAGGGGATGGGCTATGGCTACACCTTC. Translating it yields CASAKQGMGYGYTF.